Following are 8 T cell receptor beta chains from one sample sequenced in a study of metastatic and nonmetastatic thyroid tumors. TCRdb reprocessed the PCR reads via MiXCR. The sample gives roughly 35,000 clones, approximately 17% of which show up once; over 6% is in the top ten. No treatment had been given to any patient before thyroid surgery. Material for sequencing was blood. Source of these receptors: a female donor with papillary thyroid cancer or a benign thyroid nodule (not recorded which). Some clones in this sample may be carry-over from other donors' samples.

There are many counts of this clone. This chain links TRBV10-2 with TRBJ2-2; 9 bases match TRBD2. The CDR3 is 15 residues long. Germline V gene data show CDR1 as WSHSY and CDR2 as SAAADI. The junction had 6 bases not matched to a gene; V was cut back by 6 bases and J by 4 bases. CDR3 coding DNA: TGCGCCAGCAGCGTAGCGGGAGTCTCCACCGGGGAGCTGTTTTTT. It specifies CASSVAGVSTGELFF.

The J gene is TRBJ2-7, the V gene TRBV7-2; 7 bases map to TRBD1. The CDR3 has 15 amino acids. J lost 1 base, V lost 5 bases, and 8 bases had no gene match. Germline-derived CDR1 and CDR2 are SGHTA and FQGNSA. The CDR3 spells CASSSGQALSYEQYF. The CDR3 DNA sequence: TGTGCCAGCAGCAGCGGACAGGCCCTATCCTACGAGCAGTACTTC. The whole variable domain, remainder taken from reference TRBV7-2 and TRBJ2-7, is GAGVSQSPSNKVTEKGKDVELRCDPISGHTALYWYRQSLGQGLEFLIYFQGNSAPDKSGLPSDRFSAERTGGSVSTLTIQRTQQEDSAVYLCASSSGQALSYEQYFGPGTRLTVT.

This clone has at least ten counts. V gene TRBV5-4 combines with J gene TRBJ2-1; TRBD2 aligns across 9 bases. This CDR3 region has 13 residues. CDR1 SGHNT and CDR2 YYREEE come from the germline V gene (reference sequence). J lost 15 bases, V lost 1 base, and 8 bases had no gene match. This CDR3 reads CASSLQTGTSWFF. CDR3 DNA sequence: TGTGCCAGCAGCTTGCAGACCGGGACTAGCTGGTTCTTC.

Ten or more counts support this clone. The chain carries TRBV4-2 and TRBJ2-3; D uncertain. Trimming left V 1 base short and J 5 bases short, with 13 bases between. The CDR3 has 15 residues. Germline values: CDR1 LGHNA, CDR2 YNFKEQ. The CDR3 DNA sequence: TGTGCCAGCAGCCAAGCAATGGGCTCGGGAGATACGCAGTATTTT. Its translation is CASSQAMGSGDTQYF.

The V and J genes are TRBV20-1 and TRBJ1-2; 7 nucleotides agree with TRBD1. The CDR3 has 16 amino acids. J was trimmed by 4 bases and V by 5 bases; bases with no gene match: 16. Germline CDR1 is DFQATT and CDR2 is SNEGSKA (reference sequence). For the CDR3, the DNA is TGCAGTGCTCGCGTATCCAGCAATGGACAGGTCTATGGCTACACCTTC. Its translation is CSARVSSNGQVYGYTF.

In its sample, this clone was seen a few times. The genes are TRBV19 and TRBJ2-1; D not resolved. CDR3 size: 14 residues. V shed 1 base and J shed 3 bases, with 7 bases lying between them. The germline CDR1 and CDR2 sequences are LNHDA and SQIVND (reference sequence). The CDR3 sequence: CASSIARLYNEQFF. The DNA for the CDR3 is TGTGCCAGTAGTATAGCCAGACTCTACAATGAGCAGTTCTTC.

In its sample, this clone was seen a few times. The J gene is TRBJ1-5, the V gene TRBV4-1; 7 bases line up with TRBD1. Germline V gives CDR1 MGHRA, CDR2 YSYEKL. The V gene end was trimmed by 3 bases and the J gene end by 2 bases; junction bases not matched to a gene: 7. The CDR3 contains 16 residues. As DNA, the CDR3 is TGCGCCAGCAGCCAGGAACAGACAGGGCGCAATCAGCCCCAGCATTTT. It specifies CASSQEQTGRNQPQHF.

V and J are TRBV12-3 or TRBV12-4 and TRBJ1-2, with TRBD1 as a possible D gene (5 bases). Trimming took off 7 bases at V and 4 bases at J, with 13 bases between the two ends. The CDR3 consists of 13 residues. Here the CDR3 reads CASTTGGIYGYTF. CDR3 in DNA: TGTGCCAGCACCACCGGGGGGATCTATGGCTACACCTTC.